This T cell receptor beta chain was recorded in a study of blood T cell repertoires in COVID-19. Study background: The United States, Italy and Spain provided the acute and convalescent COVID-19 samples. Sources were T cells, B-cell-depleted T cells, or PBMCs; the material itself was cDNA or gDNA.

As processed by the authors: Estimation of nucleated cell counts relied on the amplification of reference gene primers. Method: immunoSEQ multiplex PCR; TCRdb's copy keeps in-frame clones and lacks some. V, J and clone size are taken as reported in that table, and D and trimming were inferred from the DNA itself. This sample has approximately 290,000 clones, with 84% found just once. Seattle researchers signed up patients amid active infection and tracked them longitudinally. The sample consisted of peripheral blood. This sequence was found in a person aged 70 to 79 with COVID-19, enrolled during active disease.

The CDR3 is CASSVGTGHTEAFF. DNA for the CDR3: TGTGCCAGCAGCGTAGGGACAGGGCACACTGAAGCTTTCTTT. The chain combines TRBV9 with TRBJ1-1; TRBD1 aligns across 8 bases. Per the germline V gene, CDR1 is SGDLS and CDR2 is YYNGEE. This CDR3 comprises 14 residues. After removal of 0 bases from V and 3 bases from J, the junction contained 1 base not matched to a gene.